These T cell receptor beta chains were read from a single sample in a study of blood T cell repertoires in COVID-19. Clones were sequenced by immunoSEQ multiplex PCR, and TCRdb holds only the in-frame ones, with some missing. The sample yields 40,000 to 45,000 clones, roughly 92% seen once. What was sequenced was peripheral blood. These receptors were obtained from a man aged 45-65 years with COVID-19, enrolled during active disease. CDR3s include the opening cysteine and the closing phenylalanine or tryptophan. D genes are given only for firm matches. The size field is filled for only some rows; it gives once, few, many or a size class.

j_call	clone_size	d_call	v_call	cdr3_aa	cdr3_nt
TRBJ2-7	-	TRBD2	TRBV2	CASSDSGVFYEQYF	TGTGCCAGCAGTGATAGCGGGGTTTTCTACGAGCAGTACTTC
TRBJ1-6	-	TRBD1	TRBV2	CARRGTGGGSPLHF	TGTGCCAGGAGGGGCACAGGGGGAGGATCACCCCTCCACTTT
TRBJ2-7	few	TRBD1	TRBV7-9	CASSRRTGEAREQYF	TGTGCCAGCAGCCGGAGGACAGGGGAGGCTCGCGAGCAGTACTTC
TRBJ2-1	-	TRBD2	TRBV13	CASSLRLAGGNEQFF	TGTGCCAGCAGCCTAAGACTAGCGGGAGGCAATGAGCAGTTCTTC
TRBJ2-3	-	TRBD2	TRBV6-5	CASSLTSGSWDTQYF	TGTGCCAGCAGTTTAACTAGCGGGAGTTGGGATACGCAGTATTTT
TRBJ2-7	-	-	TRBV30	CAWNLASEQYF	TGTGCCTGGAACCTAGCATCCGAGCAGTACTTC
TRBJ2-3	-	-	TRBV7-9	CASSSERSTDTQYF	TGTGCCAGCAGCTCAGAGCGGAGCACAGATACGCAGTATTTT
TRBJ2-5	-	TRBD2	TRBV4-3	CASSHRGLAGVETQYF	TGCGCCAGCAGCCACAGGGGACTAGCGGGAGTCGAGACCCAGTACTTC
TRBJ2-3	once	TRBD1	TRBV3-1/TRBV3-2	CASSPRTGPSTDTQYF	TGTGCCAGCAGCCCCAGGACAGGACCGAGCACAGATACGCAGTATTTT
TRBJ1-1	-	-	TRBV5-1	CASSREGRGETEAFF	TGCGCCAGCAGCCGAGAGGGCAGGGGTGAGACTGAAGCTTTCTTT
TRBJ2-3	few	-	TRBV5-4	CASSLWERGTDTQYF	TGTGCCAGCAGCTTGTGGGAGAGGGGCACAGATACGCAGTATTTT
TRBJ1-5	-	-	TRBV28	CASSLLGGGKGQPQHF	TGTGCCAGCAGTTTATTAGGGGGTGGAAAGGGTCAGCCCCAGCATTTT
TRBJ1-1	-	TRBD1	TRBV30	CAWSVQGTGKAFF	TGTGCCTGGAGTGTACAGGGGACAGGGAAAGCTTTCTTT
TRBJ2-3	-	-	TRBV4-1	CASSQADGRGTDTQYF	TGCGCCAGCAGCCAAGCGGACGGGAGAGGCACAGATACGCAGTATTTT
TRBJ2-2	-	-	TRBV2	CASSVAGANTGELFF	TGTGCCAGCAGTGTAGCCGGGGCGAACACCGGGGAGCTGTTTTTT
TRBJ2-1	-	TRBD2	TRBV27	CASSDSSGSSYNEQFF	TGTGCCAGCAGTGACTCTAGCGGGAGCTCCTACAATGAGCAGTTCTTC
TRBJ1-1	-	-	TRBV30	CAWSAGVRPEAFF	TGTGCCTGGAGTGCAGGGGTAAGGCCTGAAGCTTTCTTT
TRBJ2-3	-	-	TRBV7-8	CASSLGGSRSNTQYF	TGTGCCAGCAGCTTGGGGGGTAGCCGGAGTAATACGCAGTATTTT
TRBJ2-7	once	-	TRBV19	CASSGREIVSYEQYF	TGTGCCAGTAGTGGACGGGAAATAGTCTCCTACGAGCAGTACTTC
TRBJ2-2	-	TRBD1	TRBV15	CATSRAPQGLPGELFF	TGTGCCACCAGCAGAGCCCCACAGGGGTTGCCCGGGGAGCTGTTTTTT
TRBJ1-1	-	-	TRBV29-1	CSVEQGQNTEAFF	TGCAGCGTTGAGCAGGGGCAGAACACTGAAGCTTTCTTT
TRBJ2-7	-	TRBD1	TRBV5-4	CASSSTGTGVHEQYF	TGTGCCAGCAGCTCGACCGGGACAGGGGTGCACGAGCAGTACTTC
TRBJ1-2	few	TRBD1	TRBV6-1	CASSESTGGRYGYTF	TGTGCCAGCAGTGAATCCACAGGGGGACGCTATGGCTACACCTTC
TRBJ2-1	-	TRBD2	TRBV7-8	CASSSIGTRGGEQFF	TGTGCCAGCAGCTCCATAGGGACTAGGGGGGGTGAGCAGTTCTTC
TRBJ2-7	-	-	TRBV27	CASSLAGWGEQYF	TGTGCCAGCAGTTTGGCGGGATGGGGGGAGCAGTACTTC
TRBJ2-4	-	-	TRBV5-6	CASSFRGELAKNIQYF	TGTGCCAGCAGCTTCAGGGGAGAACTAGCCAAAAACATTCAGTACTTC
TRBJ2-7	-	-	TRBV6-1	CASSEWTGYEQYF	TGTGCCAGCAGTGAATGGACTGGCTACGAGCAGTACTTC
TRBJ1-6	once	-	TRBV3-1/TRBV3-2	CASSQRPGNSPLHF	TGTGCCAGCAGCCAAAGACCGGGGAATTCACCCCTCCACTTT
TRBJ2-1	-	-	TRBV5-1	CASSLVRGRHNEQFF	TGCGCCAGCAGCTTGGTAAGGGGCAGGCACAATGAGCAGTTCTTC
TRBJ2-2	once	-	TRBV7-8	CASSLPPGGTGELFF	TGTGCCAGCAGCTTACCCCCTGGGGGGACCGGGGAGCTGTTTTTT
TRBJ1-4	-	-	TRBV4-2	CASKPRLEGHNEKLFF	TGTGCCAGCAAACCCCGGTTAGAGGGACATAATGAAAAACTGTTTTTT
TRBJ2-3	once	-	TRBV3-1/TRBV3-2	CASSQRLSTDTQYF	TGTGCCAGCAGCCAGAGGTTGAGCACAGATACGCAGTATTTT
TRBJ1-5	-	TRBD1	TRBV18	CASSPVAIGGHNQPQHF	TGTGCCAGCTCACCGGTCGCGATAGGGGGCCACAATCAGCCCCAGCATTTT
TRBJ1-5	once	TRBD1	TRBV19	CASSIMDRAYSNQPQHF	TGTGCCAGTAGTATCATGGACAGGGCTTATAGCAATCAGCCCCAGCATTTT
TRBJ1-3	-	-	TRBV2	CARSPPGRNLGNTIYF	TGTGCCAGAAGCCCCCCTGGGAGGAACTTGGGAAACACCATATATTTT
TRBJ1-3	-	TRBD1	TRBV14	CASSPGTGFGNTIYF	TGTGCCAGCAGCCCCGGGACAGGTTTTGGAAACACCATATATTTT
TRBJ2-3	-	-	TRBV27	CASTDFDAGDLTQYF	TGTGCCAGCACCGACTTCGACGCAGGGGACCTTACGCAGTATTTT
TRBJ2-6	once	TRBD1	TRBV9	CASSGDRGKAGANVLTF	TGTGCCAGCAGTGGGGACAGGGGGAAGGCTGGGGCCAACGTCCTGACTTTC
TRBJ2-7	-	TRBD1	TRBV6-5	CASSYTGQGLRYEQYF	TGTGCCAGCAGTTACACAGGACAGGGTCTGCGCTACGAGCAGTACTTC
TRBJ2-1	-	TRBD2	TRBV19	CASSGTSGSYNEQFF	TGTGCCAGTAGTGGGACTAGCGGTTCCTACAATGAGCAGTTCTTC
TRBJ2-7	-	TRBD1	TRBV2	CASSEGQGYYEQYF	TGTGCCAGCAGTGAGGGACAGGGATACTACGAGCAGTACTTC
TRBJ2-3	-	-	TRBV19	CASSITGLSSTDTQYF	TGTGCCAGTAGTATTACAGGGCTTTCCAGCACAGATACGCAGTATTTT
TRBJ2-7	-	-	TRBV5-1	CASSRGSFSYEQYF	TGCGCCAGCAGCCGGGGGTCGTTCTCCTACGAGCAGTACTTC
TRBJ1-5	-	-	TRBV4-2	CASSQASGSNQPQHF	TGTGCCAGCAGCCAAGCCAGCGGTAGCAATCAGCCCCAGCATTTT
TRBJ1-2	-	-	TRBV30	CAWGAVGLYYGYTF	TGTGCCTGGGGGGCCGTGGGCCTTTACTATGGCTACACCTTC
TRBJ2-7	-	TRBD1	TRBV5-1	CASSFDRGLGEQYF	TGCGCCAGCAGCTTCGACAGGGGGCTTGGCGAGCAGTACTTC
TRBJ1-2	-	-	TRBV5-8	CATRVRKTALYGYTF	TGTGCCACCCGAGTGAGGAAGACAGCCTTATATGGCTACACCTTC
TRBJ2-2	-	TRBD1	TRBV4-2	CASSQQQGENTGELFF	TGTGCCAGCAGCCAGCAACAGGGGGAGAACACCGGGGAGCTGTTTTTT
TRBJ1-1	-	-	TRBV20-1	CSASSGGMITEAFF	TGCAGTGCTAGTTCGGGGGGGATGATCACTGAAGCTTTCTTT
TRBJ2-2	-	TRBD2	TRBV7-9	CASSWGAGATGELFF	TGTGCCAGCAGCTGGGGAGCGGGAGCGACCGGGGAGCTGTTTTTT
TRBJ2-7	-	-	TRBV19	CASSLDIGPYEQYF	TGTGCCAGTAGTCTGGACATTGGACCCTACGAGCAGTACTTC
TRBJ2-1	-	TRBD2	TRBV18	CASSRAPLAGAFISGSYNEQFF	TGTGCCAGCTCACGGGCACCGTTAGCGGGAGCGTTCATCTCGGGCTCCTACAATGAGCAGTTCTTC
TRBJ1-2	-	TRBD1	TRBV7-2	CASSLTGDSGYTF	TGTGCCAGCAGCTTAACAGGGGACAGTGGCTACACCTTC
TRBJ1-2	few	TRBD1	TRBV6-6	CASSRQGVNYGYTF	TGTGCCAGCAGTAGACAGGGGGTCAACTATGGCTACACCTTC
TRBJ2-2	-	-	TRBV7-2	CASSAGLRIGTGELFF	TGTGCCAGCAGCGCTGGACTTCGGATAGGTACCGGGGAGCTGTTTTTT
TRBJ2-3	-	-	TRBV6-4	CASSGSQADTQYF	TGTGCCAGCAGTGGAAGCCAAGCAGATACGCAGTATTTT
TRBJ1-5	-	-	TRBV5-6	CASSFSAGRFYSNQPQHF	TGTGCCAGCAGCTTCTCGGCAGGGCGATTCTATAGCAATCAGCCCCAGCATTTT
TRBJ2-7	once	-	TRBV28	CASSPLTGYSDEQYF	TGTGCCAGCAGTCCGCTGACAGGCTACTCCGACGAGCAGTACTTC
TRBJ1-6	-	-	TRBV2	CASCGGAPESPLHF	TGTGCCAGCTGCGGGGGCGCCCCCGAATCACCCCTCCACTTT
TRBJ1-1	-	-	TRBV18	CASSPPQVEAFF	TGTGCCAGCTCACCACCCCAGGTAGAAGCTTTCTTT